Presented here are 20 T cell receptor beta chains from one specimen sequenced in a study of blood T cells in healthy people across ages. With a J-beta primer mix and a sample-barcoded 5' primer, a second PCR ran roughly 6 to 11 cycles. From the 5' RACE reads, TCRdb called clonotypes with MiXCR, one entry per CDR3 protein. The profile shows around 710,000 distinct CDR3 sequences, roughly two fifths of them singletons. The sample consisted of blood. The receptor source for this set is a woman aged 55-69 years in good health.

Points on this clonotype: One end of the junction does not line up with germline, which may come from a read error. The rearrangement links TRBV4-1 to TRBJ2-1; the match to TRBD1 covers 7 bases. This CDR3 is built from 15 residues. The germline V gene encodes CDR1 MGHRA and CDR2 YSYEKL. The CDR3 DNA reads as TGCGCCAGCACCCAAATCCGGGACAGCTACAATGAGCAGTTCTTC. This codes for CASTQIRDSYNEQFF.

This clonotype was detected a few times. The chain couples TRBV3-1 to TRBJ2-5; D tentatively reads TRBD1 or TRBD2 (5 bases each). The V and J ends lost 3 bases and 11 bases respectively, with 10 bases between them. Germline CDR1 is LGHDT and CDR2 is YNNKEL (reference sequence). This CDR3 spans 11 amino acids. The CDR3 sequence is CASSQRGKQYF. As DNA, the CDR3 is TGTGCCAGCAGCCAGAGGGGAAAGCAGTACTTC.

This clonotype was recorded a few times. V is TRBV18 and J is TRBJ2-1; either TRBD1 or TRBD2 may supply D (6 bases each). V lost 6 bases to trimming and J lost 12 bases, with 18 bases between them. The CDR3 loop spans 13 amino acids. Germline assignment: CDR1 KGHSH and CDR2 LQKENI. The CDR3 nucleotides are TGTGCCAGCTCGCCCCAGGAGGGGGATACGCAGTTCTTC. Protein sequence: CASSPQEGDTQFF.

This clonotype was seen a few times. The chain employs TRBV7-2 and TRBJ2-5; 11 bases match TRBD2. Germline V gene sequence: CDR1 SGHTA, CDR2 FQGNSA. CDR3 length: 15 amino acids. Losses at the gene ends were 4 bases for V and 5 bases for J; bases not matched to a gene: 6. The CDR3 DNA is TGTGCCAGCAGCTCTCGGACTAGCGGGCAGGAGACCCAGTACTTC. Amino acids: CASSSRTSGQETQYF.

The rearrangement joins TRBV25-1 to TRBJ1-2, with no clear D. Germline values: CDR1 MGHDK, CDR2 SYGVNS. The V gene lost 3 bases and the J gene lost 3 bases, with 8 bases spanning the gap. This CDR3 has 13 residues. CDR3: CASSDRLHYGYTF. CDR3 in DNA: TGTGCCAGCAGTGACAGACTACACTATGGCTACACCTTC.

The chain employs TRBV6-1 and TRBJ1-2; 7 bases align to TRBD1. Germline CDR1 reads MNHNS; CDR2 reads SASEGT. This CDR3 has 14 residues. The V gene end was trimmed by 7 bases and the J gene end by 3 bases; junction bases not matched to a gene: 8. The CDR3 nucleotides are TGTGCCAGCACTGGACAGGCCGGGGACTATGGCTACACCTTC. Protein: CASTGQAGDYGYTF.

This clonotype was picked up many times. The V and J genes are TRBV3-1 and TRBJ2-3; D gene uncertain. There are 12 residues in the CDR3. Germline assignment: CDR1 LGHDT and CDR2 YNNKEL (reference sequence). V gave up 1 base and J gave up 3 bases, with 2 bases separating them. The CDR3 reads CASSQVTDTQYF. Here the CDR3 DNA reads TGTGCCAGCAGCCAAGTTACAGATACGCAGTATTTT.

The V and J genes are TRBV20-1 and TRBJ1-5, with D perhaps TRBD1 (6 bases). Germline CDR1 is DFQATT and CDR2 is SNEGSKA (reference sequence). The CDR3 spans 12 residues. Trimming left V 4 bases short and J 8 bases short, with 12 bases between. CDR3 loop: CSATTGVKPQHF. The CDR3 DNA follows: TGCAGTGCTACGACAGGAGTTAAGCCCCAGCATTTT.

For the CDR3, the DNA is TGTGCCAGCACTCACACCCAACCCAACTACACCTTC. This translates into CASTHTQPNYTF. V gene TRBV7-9 combines with J gene TRBJ1-2, with unresolved D. Germline V gene lookup returns CDR1 SEHNR and CDR2 FQNEAQ (reference sequence). The length of the CDR3 is 12 residues. Trimming stripped 7 bases from V and 10 bases from J, with 16 bases between.

This clonotype appeared a few times. This chain uses TRBV11-2 with TRBJ2-5; D is undetermined. This CDR3 spans 12 amino acids. Germline CDR1 SGHAT, CDR2 FQNNGV. V was clipped by 0 bases and J by 11 bases, with 10 bases between them. The CDR3 region has the DNA TGTGCCAGCAGCTTAGAATTGGGTTATCAGTACTTC. Amino acids: CASSLELGYQYF. Combining the CDR3 with reference TRBV11-2 and TRBJ2-5 gives the whole variable domain EAGVAQSPRYKIIEKRQSVAFWCNPISGHATLYWYQQILGQGPKLLIQFQNNGVVDDSQLPKDRFSAERLKGVDSTLKIQPAKLEDSAVYLCASSLELGYQYFGPGTRLLVL.

This clonotype was found once. At one of its ends the junction is not consistent with the germline gene, which may arise from a read error. The chain employs TRBV7-9 and TRBJ2-7, with D possibly being TRBD2 (5 bases). The CDR3 totals 13 residues. Germline CDR1 reads SEHNR; CDR2 reads FQNEAQ (reference sequence). CDR3 sequence reads: CASGLELAYEQYF. Written as DNA, the CDR3 is TGTGCCAGCGGCTTAGAACTAGCCTACGAGCAGTACTTC.

This clonotype has just a few counts. The V call is TRBV3-1, the J call TRBJ2-7, with a weak D call TRBD1 (5 bases). The germline gives CDR1 LGHDT, CDR2 YNNKEL (reference sequence). This CDR3 spans 13 amino acids. V dropped 5 bases and J dropped 3 bases, with 11 bases sitting between them. CDR3 coding DNA: TGTGCCAGCAGCTCGACAGAGCTCTACGAGCAGTACTTC. It is translated as CASSSTELYEQYF.

The gene calls are TRBV7-2 and TRBJ1-4; D ambiguous. Germline CDR1 and CDR2: SGHTA and FQGNSA. The CDR3 has 14 amino acids. Trimming left V 4 bases short and J 5 bases short, with 11 bases between. This chain's CDR3 is CASSSQAANEKLFF. As DNA, the CDR3 is TGTGCCAGCAGCTCTCAGGCGGCAAATGAAAAACTGTTTTTT.

Remarks on this clonotype: The germline gene is not matched at one end of the junction; a read error may be the cause. The genes are TRBV7-8 and TRBJ2-3; D might be TRBD2 (6 bases). Germline loops: CDR1 SGHVS, CDR2 FQNEAQ. The CDR3 covers 18 residues. The CDR3 sequence is CASSSSTLPGLPRNTQYF. The CDR3 DNA reads as TGTGCCAGTAGCTCCTCAACTCTACCGGGACTCCCTAGGAATACGCAGTATTTT.

This sequence joins TRBV14 and TRBJ1-4, with 10 nucleotides matching TRBD1. Per the germline V gene, CDR1 is SGHDN and CDR2 is FVKESK. The CDR3 is made up of 17 amino acids. Trimming took 4 bases from V and 7 from J; bases not matched to a gene: 12. The DNA for the CDR3 is TGTGCCAGCAGCCTACTACGACCGGGACAGGGGACTGAAAAACTGTTTTTT. This encodes CASSLLRPGQGTEKLFF. The full variable domain, with the rest looked up from reference TRBV14 and TRBJ1-4, is EAGVTQFPSHSVIEKGQTVTLRCDPISGHDNLYWYRRVMGKEIKFLLHFVKESKQDESGMPNNRFLAERTGGTYSTLKVQPAELEDSGVYFCASSLLRPGQGTEKLFFGSGTQLSVL.

V and J are TRBV7-3 and TRBJ1-1; tentative D call: TRBD1 (6 bases). The germline gives CDR1 SGHTA, CDR2 FQGTGA. V lost 5 bases and J lost 1, with 14 bases in between. This CDR3 region has 15 residues. The CDR3 DNA sequence: TGTGCCAGCAGCCAAAAGGGGGGAGGGAACACTGAAGCTTTCTTT. Protein sequence: CASSQKGGGNTEAFF. The full variable domain, rest sourced from reference TRBV7-3 and TRBJ1-1, is GAGVSQTPSNKVTEKGKYVELRCDPISGHTALYWYRQSLGQGPEFLIYFQGTGAADDSGLPNDRFFAVRPEGSVSTLKIQRTERGDSAVYLCASSQKGGGNTEAFFGQGTRLTVV.

The chain couples TRBV11-2 to TRBJ2-5; D perhaps matches TRBD1 (5 bases). V dropped 2 bases and J dropped 2 bases, with 15 bases sitting between them. CDR3 length equals 16 residues. Germline V lookup: CDR1 SGHAT, CDR2 FQNNGV. The CDR3, as DNA: TGTGCCAGCAGCTTACGACAGCCGGTGGGACAAGAGACCCAGTACTTC. Translating it yields CASSLRQPVGQETQYF.

This clonotype occurred a few times. This chain joins TRBV6-5 and TRBJ2-7, with 11 bases fitting TRBD1. CDR3 size: 13 residues. The V gene's germline CDR1 is MNHEY and CDR2 SVGAGI. The junction had 2 bases not matched to a gene; V was cut back by 5 bases and J by 5 bases. The CDR3 DNA follows: TGTGCCAGCAGTGCGGGACAGGGGGACGAGCAGTACTTC. It is translated as CASSAGQGDEQYF.

This sequence joins TRBV9 and TRBJ2-7; 7 positions agree with TRBD2. CDR1 SGDLS and CDR2 YYNGEE come from the germline V gene. This CDR3 contains 15 residues. Trimming at V came to 0 bases and at J to 3 bases, leaving 6 bases not matched to a gene. The CDR3 nucleotides read TGTGCCAGCAGCGTAGACGCTAGCGGAGTCTACGAGCAGTACTTC. Translating it yields CASSVDASGVYEQYF.

This chain connects TRBV5-1 to TRBJ2-3; the match to TRBD1 covers 10 bases. V shed 5 bases and J 7 bases; nucleotides not matched to a gene: 10. The germline V gene encodes CDR1 SGHRS and CDR2 YFSETQ. This CDR3 contains 15 residues. The CDR3 spells CASRSRGTGVNTQYF. DNA for the CDR3: TGCGCCAGCAGGAGTAGAGGGACAGGGGTGAATACGCAGTATTTT. The full variable domain, with the rest looked up from reference TRBV5-1 and TRBJ2-3, is KAGVTQTPRYLIKTRGQQVTLSCSPISGHRSVSWYQQTPGQGLQFLFEYFSETQRNKGNFPGRFSGRQFSNSRSEMNVSTLELGDSALYLCASRSRGTGVNTQYFGPGTRLTVL.